One sample yielded the 18 T cell receptor beta chains listed below, sequenced in a study of post-analysis software for immune sequencing data. Study findings and constraints: Compared with controls, patients had more of 4 to 6 TRBV segments, including TRBV5-6, TRBV5-1 and TRBV20-1.

For these receptors, no antigen is known. The library was made from cDNA and included unique molecular identifiers. In TCRdb, the PCR reads were re-called with MiXCR into one record per CDR3 protein. The sample yields 750,000 to 950,000 distinct CDR3 sequences, 46% seen once. What was sequenced was blood. The source is a girl aged 10 to 17 with multiple sclerosis.

This clonotype was detected only a few times. The CDR3 region has the DNA TGTGCCAGCAGTCCACCGGAGAACTATGGCTACACCTTC. It codes for CASSPPENYGYTF. V gene TRBV6-1 combines with J gene TRBJ1-2; D unresolved. Germline V gene lookup returns CDR1 MNHNS and CDR2 SASEGT. CDR3 size: 13 residues. Trimming removed 5 bases at V and 2 bases at J, with 9 bases between.

This chain links TRBV4-2 with TRBJ2-7; a weak D match, TRBD2 (8 bases). The CDR3 totals 17 residues. With 0 bases removed from V and 1 base from J, the gap between germline ends came to 16 bases. Germline CDR1 reads LGHNA; CDR2 reads YNFKEQ. The CDR3 coding sequence is TGTGCCAGCAGCCAAGATAGCGGGACAGCGAGATCCTACGAGCAGTACTTC. Translating it yields CASSQDSGTARSYEQYF.

The V and J genes are TRBV15 and TRBJ2-3, with TRBD2 matching 13 bases. The V gene end was trimmed by 11 bases and the J gene end by 0 bases; junction bases not matched to a gene: 8. Germline V gene sequence: CDR1 LNHNV, CDR2 YYDKDF (reference sequence). This CDR3 has 16 residues. Here the CDR3 reads CAPRTSGRSSTDTQYF. The CDR3 DNA reads as TGTGCCCCCCGGACTAGCGGGAGATCTAGCACAGATACGCAGTATTTT.

The sample holds a few counts of this clonotype. The V call is TRBV7-2, the J call TRBJ2-7, with 11 positions matching TRBD2. The CDR3 is 15 amino acids. CDR1 is SGHTA, CDR2 FQGNSA, per germline. Trimming took 1 base from V and 4 from J; bases not matched to a gene: 3. CDR3 in DNA: TGTGCCAGCAGCTTAGTAGCGGGAGGGGGTTACGAGCAGTACTTC. Translation: CASSLVAGGGYEQYF.

This sequence joins TRBV7-9 and TRBJ2-5; 7 bases map to TRBD1. V lost 1 base and J lost 7; bases outside the gene matches: 6. Per germline, CDR1 SEHNR and CDR2 FQNEAQ (reference sequence). This CDR3 comprises 14 residues. As DNA, the CDR3 is TGTGCCAGCAGCTTAGGGAGACAGGGCGCGACCCAGTACTTC. Protein sequence: CASSLGRQGATQYF.

J is TRBJ2-7 and V is TRBV5-1; D perhaps matches TRBD2 (5 bases). Germline V gene sequence: CDR1 SGHRS, CDR2 YFSETQ. Trimming left V 0 bases short and J 3 bases short, with 10 bases between. CDR3 size: 14 residues. Here the CDR3 DNA reads TGCGCCAGCAGCTTGGAAGGAGGCGACTACGAGCAGTACTTC. Its protein is CASSLEGGDYEQYF.

The chain joins TRBV5-6 to TRBJ1-2, with D hard to call. Per germline, CDR1 SGHDT and CDR2 YYEEEE. V was trimmed by 0 bases and J by 4 bases, leaving 10 bases between them. This CDR3 is 14 amino acids long. The CDR3 reads CASSLANTFYGYTF. The CDR3 coding sequence is TGTGCCAGCAGCTTGGCCAACACATTCTATGGCTACACCTTC.

This clonotype came up a few times. The chain couples TRBV29-1 to TRBJ1-2; maybe TRBD1 (5 bases). V was clipped by 3 bases and J by 8 bases, with 13 bases between them. CDR1 and CDR2 from the germline V gene are SQVTM and ANQGSEA. The CDR3 has 12 amino acids. CDR3 in amino acids: CSVDSTVGGYTF. The DNA of the CDR3 is TGCAGCGTTGATTCGACAGTGGGCGGCTACACCTTC.

There are a few counts of this clonotype. This sequence joins TRBV7-2 and TRBJ2-3; D not resolved. Germline lookup yields CDR1 SGHTA and CDR2 FQGNSA. V lost 5 bases and J 2 bases, leaving 14 bases between the germline ends. CDR3 length: 15 residues. The chain's CDR3 is CASSRDTPTTDTQYF. For the CDR3, the DNA is TGTGCCAGCAGCCGCGACACACCAACCACAGATACGCAGTATTTT.

The chain is built from TRBV27 and TRBJ2-3, with 7 bases lining up with TRBD1. Trimming removed 10 bases from V and 5 bases from J; junction bases left unmatched: 6. Germline loops: CDR1 MNHEY, CDR2 SMNVEV (reference sequence). CDR3 size: 12 residues. The CDR3 here is CATRGLRDTQYF. The CDR3, as DNA: TGTGCCACCAGGGGGTTGCGAGATACGCAGTATTTT.

The chain links TRBV6-2 or TRBV6-3 to TRBJ1-1; a weak D match, TRBD1 (6 bases). The CDR3 length is 15 residues. V shed 2 bases and J shed 4 bases, with 14 bases lying between them. In germline, CDR1 is MNHEY, CDR2 SVGEGT. CDR3 amino acids: CASSYAGGAGTEAFF. The CDR3 coding sequence is TGTGCCAGCAGTTACGCCGGGGGCGCGGGCACTGAAGCTTTCTTT.

V and J are TRBV7-8 and TRBJ2-3, with 9 bases that match TRBD2. The trim removed 1 base at V and 1 base at J, leaving 3 bases unmatched. The CDR3 is made up of 16 amino acids. CDR1 and CDR2 (germline): SGHVS, FQNEAQ. The DNA of the CDR3 is TGTGCCAGCAGCTTAGAGCCTAGCGGGGGCACAGATACGCAGTATTTT. Translated, it gives CASSLEPSGGTDTQYF. Full variable domain (remainder filled in from reference TRBV7-8 and TRBJ2-3): GAGVSQSPRYKVAKRGQDVALRCDPISGHVSLFWYQQALGQGPEFLTYFQNEAQLDKSGLPSDRFFAERPEGSVSTLKIQRTQQEDSAVYLCASSLEPSGGTDTQYFGPGTRLTVL.

This sequence joins TRBV29-1 and TRBJ1-1, with a possible D match to TRBD1 (5 bases). This CDR3 is 14 amino acids long. Germline V gene data show CDR1 as SQVTM and CDR2 as ANQGSEA. V lost 4 bases to trimming and J lost 1 base, with 13 bases between them. In nucleotides, the CDR3 is TGCAGCGTTGTTTCAGGGCAGCCGAACACTGAAGCTTTCTTT. Translating gives CSVVSGQPNTEAFF.

V is TRBV7-9 and J is TRBJ2-5; perhaps TRBD2 as D (5 bases). The DNA end is a closer match to TRBJ2-7, so the J assignment may be wrong. The CDR3 spans 14 residues. CDR1 SEHNR and CDR2 FQNEAQ come from the germline V gene (reference sequence). CDR3 nucleotides: TGTGCCAGCTCCGGATACCACGGGGACTACGAGCAGTACTTC. Encoded protein: CASSGYHGDYEQYF.

Only a few counts were recorded for this clonotype. The genes are TRBV5-1 and TRBJ2-4, with a tentative D call TRBD2 (5 bases). The V end lost 0 bases, the J end lost 7 bases, and 14 bases lay between the germline ends. The CDR3 covers 15 residues. CDR1 and CDR2 (germline): SGHRS, YFSETQ. For the CDR3, the DNA is TGCGCCAGCAGCTTGGACATCCACGGGGATAACATTCAGTACTTC. Translating gives CASSLDIHGDNIQYF.

Many counts were recorded for this clonotype. This chain connects TRBV29-1 to TRBJ2-7; TRBD1 agrees at 10 bases. V shed 7 bases, J shed 0 bases, and the junction held 6 bases outside the gene matches. There are 14 residues in the CDR3. Germline lookup yields CDR1 SQVTM and CDR2 ANQGSEA. CDR3 nucleotides: TGCAGCGCCATCCGGGACAGGGGCTCCTACGAGCAGTACTTC. Translating it yields CSAIRDRGSYEQYF.

This chain joins TRBV13 and TRBJ2-7, with 7 bases that match TRBD1. The CDR3 is made up of 15 amino acids. Per the germline V gene, CDR1 is PRHDT and CDR2 is FYEKMQ (reference sequence). Trimming at V came to 4 bases and at J to 2 bases, leaving 8 bases not matched to a gene. CDR3 residues: CASSSGTVEAYEQYF. CDR3 DNA sequence: TGTGCCAGCAGCTCCGGGACAGTCGAGGCCTACGAGCAGTACTTC.

The V call is TRBV7-2, the J call TRBJ1-2, with 8 bases lining up with TRBD1. CDR3 length: 17 residues. Germline V gene lookup returns CDR1 SGHTA and CDR2 FQGNSA. V lost 2 bases to trimming and J lost 7 bases; unmatched junction nucleotides: 15. The CDR3 reads CASSLMKTTQGAGGYTF. The CDR3 coding sequence is TGTGCCAGCAGCTTAATGAAAACTACCCAGGGGGCAGGTGGCTACACCTTC.